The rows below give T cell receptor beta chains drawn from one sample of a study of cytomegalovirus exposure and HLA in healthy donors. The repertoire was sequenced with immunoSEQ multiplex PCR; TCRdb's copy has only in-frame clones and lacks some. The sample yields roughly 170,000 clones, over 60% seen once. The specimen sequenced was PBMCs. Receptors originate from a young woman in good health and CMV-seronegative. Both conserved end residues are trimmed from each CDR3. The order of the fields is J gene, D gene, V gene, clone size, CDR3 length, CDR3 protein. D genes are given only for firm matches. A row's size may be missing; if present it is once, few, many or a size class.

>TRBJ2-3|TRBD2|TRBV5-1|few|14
ASSLIAGGNTDTQY
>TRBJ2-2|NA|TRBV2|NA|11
ASSVRGSGELF
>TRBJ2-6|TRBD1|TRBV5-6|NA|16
ASSKIGQGAYGANVLT
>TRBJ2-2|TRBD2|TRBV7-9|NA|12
ASSPGLAFRELF
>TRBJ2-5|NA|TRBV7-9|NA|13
ASSRLRAGQETQY
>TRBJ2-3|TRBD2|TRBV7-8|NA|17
ASSVNSGRAFLVTDTQY
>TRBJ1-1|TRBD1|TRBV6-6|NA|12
ASSAQGANTEAF
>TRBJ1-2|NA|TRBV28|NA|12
ASTLRVALYGYT
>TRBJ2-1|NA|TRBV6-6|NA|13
ASSYYGGGSDEQF
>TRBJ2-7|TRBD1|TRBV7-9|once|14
ASSLHLGTGSYEQY
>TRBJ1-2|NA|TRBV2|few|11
ASMETGWSGYT
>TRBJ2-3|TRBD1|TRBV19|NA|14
ASSIGQGDGTDTQY
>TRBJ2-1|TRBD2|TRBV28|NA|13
ASSSGLAGVSEQF
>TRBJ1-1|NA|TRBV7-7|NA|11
ASSLDAYTEAF
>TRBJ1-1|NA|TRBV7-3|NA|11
ASSSIQGNEAF
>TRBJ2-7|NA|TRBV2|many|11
ASNGIFSYEQY
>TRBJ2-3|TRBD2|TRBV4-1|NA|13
ASSNSGGAVDTQY
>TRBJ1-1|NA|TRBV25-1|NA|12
ASSEPQENTEAF
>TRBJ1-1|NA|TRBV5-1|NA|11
ASSPDGHTEAF
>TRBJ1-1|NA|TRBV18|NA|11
ASSAPGLTEAF
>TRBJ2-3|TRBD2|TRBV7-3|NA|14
ASSWSGGAGADTQY
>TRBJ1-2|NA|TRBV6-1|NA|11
ACSRGGDYGYT
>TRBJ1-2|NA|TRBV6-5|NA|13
ASSYSWGAKAGYT
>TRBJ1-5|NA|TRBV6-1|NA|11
ASLGQFNQPQH
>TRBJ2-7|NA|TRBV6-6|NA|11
ASRRDGAYEQY
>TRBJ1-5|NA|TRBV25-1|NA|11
ASSPGADQPQH
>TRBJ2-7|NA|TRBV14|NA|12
ASSRPGIYHEQY
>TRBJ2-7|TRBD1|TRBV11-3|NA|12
ASSFGTGEVEQY
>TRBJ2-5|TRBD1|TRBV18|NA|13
ASSSRDRGQETQY
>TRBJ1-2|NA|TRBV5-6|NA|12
ASSFQGSGYGYT
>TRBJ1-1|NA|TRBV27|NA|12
ASRPGGGNTEAF
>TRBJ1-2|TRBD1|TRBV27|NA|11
ASRPGQGNGYT
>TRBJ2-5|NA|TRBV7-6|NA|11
ASSRGHQETQY
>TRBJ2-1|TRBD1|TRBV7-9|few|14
SSSPWDRHLDGVQF
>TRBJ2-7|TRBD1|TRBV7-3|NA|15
ASSLSATGTGYYEQY
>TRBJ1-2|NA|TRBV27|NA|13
ASSFARGGNYGYT
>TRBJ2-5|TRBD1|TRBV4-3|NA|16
ASSQGTGVTLKGETQY
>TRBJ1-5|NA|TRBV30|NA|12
AWSHGISNQPQH
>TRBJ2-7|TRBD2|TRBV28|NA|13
ASSSLAVTTYEQY
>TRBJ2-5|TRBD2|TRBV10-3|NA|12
AISGTSLAETQY
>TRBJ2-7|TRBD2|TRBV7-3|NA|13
ASSLSRGRRDEQY